This record concerns one T cell receptor beta chain sequence. These data originate in a study of T cells in Graves' hyperthyroidism and ophthalmopathy. This CDR3 is 13 amino acids long. Germline V gene sequence: CDR1 DFQATT, CDR2 SNEGSKA (reference sequence). V lost 1 base, J lost 5 bases, and 4 bases stayed unmatched. Amplified TCR beta CDR3 regions came from RNA transcripts. First-round RT-PCR targeting the TCR CDR3 was performed with the HTBI primer set. TCRdb used MiXCR to reprocess the multiplex PCR reads, holding one entry per CDR3 protein. Of 500,000 to 650,000 distinct CDR3 sequences listed, about 45% were seen once; the top ten hold about two fifths.

This TCR was recovered from an adult woman with Graves' disease, either hyperthyroidism or ophthalmopathy (not recorded which). The sample comprised peripheral blood or thyroid tissue (not recorded which). The chain combines TRBV20-1 with TRBJ2-5; TRBD2 aligns across 7 bases. CDR3 protein: CSARGLRGETQYF. The CDR3 coding sequence is TGCAGTGCTAGAGGGTTGCGGGGGGAGACCCAGTACTTC.